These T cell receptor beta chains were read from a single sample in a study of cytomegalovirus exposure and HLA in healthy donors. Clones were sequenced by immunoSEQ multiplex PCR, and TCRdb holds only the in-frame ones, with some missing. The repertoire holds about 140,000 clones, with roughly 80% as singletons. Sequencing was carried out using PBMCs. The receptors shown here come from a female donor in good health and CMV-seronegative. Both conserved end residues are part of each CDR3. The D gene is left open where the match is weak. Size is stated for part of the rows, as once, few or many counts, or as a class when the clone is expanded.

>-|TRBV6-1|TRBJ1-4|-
TGTGCCAGCACACGCAACCTCCACCTCGGGGAACTGTTTTTT
CASTRNLHLGELFF
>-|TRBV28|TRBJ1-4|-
TGTGCCAGCAGGCCCAGGATCCCTAATGAAAAACTGTTTTTT
CASRPRIPNEKLFF
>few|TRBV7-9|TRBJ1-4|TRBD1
TGTGCCAGCAGCTCGGGACAGGGGAAGGGTGAAAAACTGTTTTTT
CASSSGQGKGEKLFF
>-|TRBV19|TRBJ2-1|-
TGTGCCAGTAGTATATCGGGGAACACCTACAATGAGCAGTTCTTC
CASSISGNTYNEQFF
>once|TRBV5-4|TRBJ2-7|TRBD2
TGTGCCAGCAGCTTGGGACTAGCGGGGCTTTCCTACGAGCAGTACTTC
CASSLGLAGLSYEQYF
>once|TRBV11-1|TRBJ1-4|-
TGTGCCAGCTCCACTCCGGGGATCGAGGGTGAAAAACTGTTTTTT
CASSTPGIEGEKLFF
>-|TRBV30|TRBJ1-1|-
TGTGCCTGGAGTCCAGAGACAGTGGGAGCTTTCTTT
CAWSPETVGAFF
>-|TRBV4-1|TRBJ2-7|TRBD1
TGCGCCAGCAGCCGGCCGGGACAGGGTTACGAGCAGTACTTC
CASSRPGQGYEQYF
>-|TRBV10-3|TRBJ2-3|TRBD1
TGTGCCATCAGTGAGCTAACGGACAGGTCTAGCACAGATACGCAGTATTTT
CAISELTDRSSTDTQYF
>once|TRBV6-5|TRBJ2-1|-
TGTGCCAGCAGTTACTCGAATGGAGGGAGGAATGAGCAGTTCTTC
CASSYSNGGRNEQFF
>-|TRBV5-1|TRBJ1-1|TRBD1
TGCGCCAGCAGCCGAATGGGACAGCTGAACACTGAAGCTTTCTTT
CASSRMGQLNTEAFF
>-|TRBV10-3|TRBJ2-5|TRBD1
TGTGCCATCAGAGACAGGGCTGAGACCCAGTACTTC
CAIRDRAETQYF
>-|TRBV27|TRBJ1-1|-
TGTGCCAGCAGACCTCTAGGGGGAACTGAAGCTTTCTTT
CASRPLGGTEAFF
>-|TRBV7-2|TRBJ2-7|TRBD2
TGTGCCAGCAGACCGACTAGCGGGAGCTACGAGCAGTACTTC
CASRPTSGSYEQYF
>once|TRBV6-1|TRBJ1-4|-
TGTGCCAGCAGTGAAGGGAGGGGTGTAGAAAAACTGTTTTTT
CASSEGRGVEKLFF
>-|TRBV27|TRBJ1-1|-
TGTGCCAGCAGCTCCTTGGGGGCAGGTGACACTGAAGCTTTCTTT
CASSSLGAGDTEAFF
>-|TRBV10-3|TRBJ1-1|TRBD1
TGTGCCATCAGGGCAGGGGGCGCGAGGACTGAAGCTTTCTTT
CAIRAGGARTEAFF
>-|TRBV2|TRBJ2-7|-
TGTGCCAGCAATTACCGACGGACTGGGGAGCAGTACTTC
CASNYRRTGEQYF
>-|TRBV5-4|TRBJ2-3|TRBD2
TGTGCCAGCAGCGGACCCGGTGAGCGGGAGGGCCCAGATACGCAGTATTTT
CASSGPGEREGPDTQYF
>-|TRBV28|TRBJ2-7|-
TGTGCCAGCAGCCGAGGGTTGTCCTACGAGCAGTACTTC
CASSRGLSYEQYF
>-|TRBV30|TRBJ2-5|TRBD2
TGTGCCTGGACCTCCGGACTAGCGGGGGGAGAGACCCAGTACTTC
CAWTSGLAGGETQYF
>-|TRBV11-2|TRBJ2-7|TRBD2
TGTGCCAGCAGCTCCGGGTGGGTAGCGGGAGAGAGATACGAGCAGTACTTC
CASSSGWVAGERYEQYF
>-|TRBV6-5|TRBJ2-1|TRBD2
TGTGCCAGCAGTTGGAGCGGGGTCGCCTACAATGAGCAGTTCTTC
CASSWSGVAYNEQFF
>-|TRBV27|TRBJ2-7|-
TGTGCCAGCAGTGAACAGGGTGGGCTGAGCGAGCAGTACTTC
CASSEQGGLSEQYF
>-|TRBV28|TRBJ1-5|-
TGTGCCAGCAGTCAAACTGGCGGGGGGAATCAGCCCCAGCATTTT
CASSQTGGGNQPQHF
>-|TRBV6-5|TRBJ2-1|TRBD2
TGTGCCAGCAGCCTAGCGGGAGCCCCCTTAGGGGAGCAGTTCTTC
CASSLAGAPLGEQFF
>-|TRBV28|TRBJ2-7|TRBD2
TGTGCCAGCAGTTTAGGTCTTAGCGGGGCAGGGCGGATAGAGCAGTACTTC
CASSLGLSGAGRIEQYF
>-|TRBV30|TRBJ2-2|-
TGTGCCTTAAAGGAGGACACCGGGGAGCTGTTTTTT
CALKEDTGELFF
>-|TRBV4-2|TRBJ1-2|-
TGTGCCAGCAGCCAAGACCAGTGGGGCGGAGCTAACTATGGCTACACCTTC
CASSQDQWGGANYGYTF
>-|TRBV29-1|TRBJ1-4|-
TGCAGCGTTGAGGAGACCTATAATGAAAAACTGTTTTTT
CSVEETYNEKLFF
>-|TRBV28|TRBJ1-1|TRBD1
TGTGCCAGCAGTGGGACCGGGACAGGGGTGGCTGAAGCTTTCTTT
CASSGTGTGVAEAFF
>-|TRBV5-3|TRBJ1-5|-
TGTGCCAGAAGCAAGCGCACGGGGTGCCGCAATCAGCCCCAGCATTTT
CARSKRTGCRNQPQHF
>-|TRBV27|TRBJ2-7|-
TGTGCCAGCAGTTTAGCGGGAAACTACGAGCAGTACTTC
CASSLAGNYEQYF
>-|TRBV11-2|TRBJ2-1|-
TGTGCCAGCAGCTTAGACAGTTTGAATGAGCAGTTCTTC
CASSLDSLNEQFF
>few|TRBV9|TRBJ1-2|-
TGTGCCAGCAGCGCATCGGGGGATGGCTACACCTTC
CASSASGDGYTF
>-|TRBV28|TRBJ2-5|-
TGTGCCAGCAGTAACGGCAGGGTCCCGTACTTC
CASSNGRVPYF
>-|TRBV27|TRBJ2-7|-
TGTGCCAGCAGTGGTAGCTCCTACGAGCAGTACTTC
CASSGSSYEQYF
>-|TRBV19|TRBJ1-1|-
TGTGCCAGTAGTATCCAGGGTAACACTGAAGCTTTCTTT
CASSIQGNTEAFF
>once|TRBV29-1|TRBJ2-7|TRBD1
TGCAGCGTTGATTCAGGACAGGGGGGGCCCTACGAGCAGTACTTC
CSVDSGQGGPYEQYF
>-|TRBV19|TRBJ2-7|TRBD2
TGTGCCAGTAAAACACTAGCGGACGCCTACGAGCAGTACTTC
CASKTLADAYEQYF
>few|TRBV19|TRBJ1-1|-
TGTGCCAGTAGTCAGTGGACTGAAGCTTTCTTT
CASSQWTEAFF
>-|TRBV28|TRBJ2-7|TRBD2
TGTGCCAGCAGTGAGTTGGGGACTAGCGGGGATACCTCCTACGAGCAGTACTTC
CASSELGTSGDTSYEQYF
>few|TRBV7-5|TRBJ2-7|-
TGTGCCAGAAGCTCAAATGGCAGCCAGAGGTCCTACGAGCAGTACTTC
CARSSNGSQRSYEQYF
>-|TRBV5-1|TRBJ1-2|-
TGCGCCAGCGGCGGAACCACCTACACCTTC
CASGGTTYTF
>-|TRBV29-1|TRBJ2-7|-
TGCAGCGTTGAAGATTTAGAAAGCTCCTACGAGCAGTACTTC
CSVEDLESSYEQYF
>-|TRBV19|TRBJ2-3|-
TGTGCCAGTAGTTTTTCGGATACGCAGTATTTT
CASSFSDTQYF
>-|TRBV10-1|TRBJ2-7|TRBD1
TGCGCCAGCAGTTCTTCCTGGACAGGGTCCCGCCCAACGCGCGAGCAGTACTTC
CASSSSWTGSRPTREQYF
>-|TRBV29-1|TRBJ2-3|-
TGCAGCGTTGACACGGGGACAGATACGCAGTATTTT
CSVDTGTDTQYF